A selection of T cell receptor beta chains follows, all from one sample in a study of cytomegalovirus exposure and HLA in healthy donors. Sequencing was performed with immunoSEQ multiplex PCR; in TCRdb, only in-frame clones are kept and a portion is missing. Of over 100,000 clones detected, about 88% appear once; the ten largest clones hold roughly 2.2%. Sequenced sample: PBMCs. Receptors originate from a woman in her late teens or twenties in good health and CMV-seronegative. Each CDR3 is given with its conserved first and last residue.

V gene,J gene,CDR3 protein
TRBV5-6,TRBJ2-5,CASSPARKETQYF
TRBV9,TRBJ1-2,CASSVGGANYGYTF
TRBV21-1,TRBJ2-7,CASSRKDRGPSYEQYF
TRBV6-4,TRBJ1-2,CASSDVRGQWPHYGYTF
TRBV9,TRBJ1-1,CASSVDGGSGGLPEAFF
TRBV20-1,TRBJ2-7,CSAPRSYEQYF
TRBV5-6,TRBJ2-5,CASSTVTSGQETQYF
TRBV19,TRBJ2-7,CAIPGQGGHEQYF
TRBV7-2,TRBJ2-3,CASSSPSGRSGGDTQYF
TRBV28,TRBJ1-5,CASHIGGEFKPQHF
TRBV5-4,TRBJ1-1,CASTIGQGLEAFF
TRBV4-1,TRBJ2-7,CASSQSGTIPYEQYF
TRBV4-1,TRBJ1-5,CASSAQGVVGNQPQHF
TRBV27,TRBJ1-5,CASSLQFNQPQHF
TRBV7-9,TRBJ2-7,CASSSTRGVVVYEQYF
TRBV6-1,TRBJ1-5,CASSARVIVQPQHF
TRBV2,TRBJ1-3,CAGDRGVSGNTIYF
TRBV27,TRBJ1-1,CASSFRQLMNTEAFF
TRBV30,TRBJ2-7,CAWTGGPYEQYF
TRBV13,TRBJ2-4,CASSPGKAKNIQYF
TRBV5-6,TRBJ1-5,CASTPFRVSNQPQHF
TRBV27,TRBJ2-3,CASSPLMGSGREGADTQYF
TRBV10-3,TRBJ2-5,CAISESARGETQYF
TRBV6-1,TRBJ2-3,CASKGGPSTDTQYF
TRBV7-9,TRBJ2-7,CASSPVRVFKDEQYF
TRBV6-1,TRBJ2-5,CASSGNRGQETQYF
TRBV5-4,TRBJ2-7,CASSVLAGDREQYF
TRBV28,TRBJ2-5,CASSFPRQGRTATQYF
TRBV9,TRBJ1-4,CASSVAGKSGEKLFF
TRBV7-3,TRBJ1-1,CASSVDGGNTEAFF
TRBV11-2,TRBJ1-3,CASSPDSSGNTIYF
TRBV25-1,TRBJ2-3,CASSPLGGSDTQYF
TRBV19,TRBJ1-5,CASSIDPTVTVYSNQPQHF
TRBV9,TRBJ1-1,CASSLLDRGSTEAFF
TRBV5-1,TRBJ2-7,CASSLEWQAYEQYF
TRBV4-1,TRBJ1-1,CASSQVAGTRDLEAFF
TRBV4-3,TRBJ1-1,CASSQGAGVTEAFF
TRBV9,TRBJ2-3,CASSRSGAPETDTQYF
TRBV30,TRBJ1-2,CAWRRNIYGYTF
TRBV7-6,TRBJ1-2,CASSLAPPQDRGGYGYTF
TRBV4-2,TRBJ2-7,CASSSRGLDSYEQYF
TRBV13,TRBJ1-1,CASSFQTVNTEAFF
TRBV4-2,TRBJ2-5,CASSQDRTGHETQYF
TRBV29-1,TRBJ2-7,CSVWTGTREQYF
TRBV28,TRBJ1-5,CASRDSYSNQPQHF
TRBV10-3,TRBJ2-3,CAIREQGRTDTQYF
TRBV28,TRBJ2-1,CASSAGTGVPYNEQFF